Presented here are 9 T cell receptor beta chains from one specimen sequenced in a study of beta chain features in type 1 diabetes. Reverse transcription of all isolated RNA meant that expressed TCRB transcripts were sequenced. This table comes from immunoSEQ multiplex PCR, and its TCRdb copy is limited to in-frame clones, with some not included. The sample records about half a million clones, over 10% being singletons. The sample comprised naive CD4+ T cells from blood. These receptors were collected from a woman aged 18 to 35 in good health.

The chain couples TRBV4-2 to TRBJ2-3, with TRBD1 matching over 10 bases. Trimming cost V 2 bases and J 5 bases; bases outside gene matches: 4. The CDR3 covers 15 residues. Germline-derived CDR1 and CDR2 are LGHNA and YNFKEQ. In DNA form, the CDR3 reads TGTGCCAGCAGCCAATCTCGGGACAGGGGAGATACGCAGTATTTT. Encoded protein: CASSQSRDRGDTQYF.

This clone was recorded a few times. The gene calls are TRBV25-1 and TRBJ1-6; tentatively, D is TRBD1 (5 bases). Trimming left V 0 bases short and J 5 bases short, with 8 bases between. The V gene's germline CDR1 is MGHDK and CDR2 SYGVNS. The CDR3 totals 15 residues. The CDR3 here is CASSEYQGHNSPLHF. In DNA form, the CDR3 reads TGTGCCAGCAGTGAATACCAGGGCCATAATTCACCCCTCCACTTT.

The CDR3 loop reads CASSLDRDTDTQYF. CDR3 bases: TGTGCCAGCAGCTTGGACAGGGACACAGATACGCAGTATTTT. The chain links TRBV11-3 to TRBJ2-3; TRBD1 matches at 8 bases. The CDR3 runs 14 residues. The trim removed 3 bases at V and 2 bases at J, leaving 1 base unmatched. Germline loops: CDR1 SGHNT, CDR2 YENEEA.

The chain links TRBV2 to TRBJ2-5, with D hard to call. Trimming removed 6 bases at V and 5 bases at J, with 16 bases between. Germline V lookup: CDR1 SNHLY, CDR2 FYNNEI. This CDR3 spans 14 amino acids. The CDR3 sequence is CASSPGVIGETQYF. The CDR3 DNA reads TGTGCCAGCAGCCCTGGAGTGATCGGGGAGACCCAGTACTTC. The complete variable domain, with remaining parts taken from reference TRBV2 and TRBJ2-5, reads EPEVTQTPSHQVTQMGQEVILRCVPISNHLYFYWYRQILGQKVEFLVSFYNNEISEKSEIFDDQFSVERPDGSNFTLKIRSTKLEDSAMYFCASSPGVIGETQYFGPGTRLLVL.

This clone was observed a handful of times. The chain links TRBV15 to TRBJ2-2; D gene ambiguous. Trimming shortened V by 1 base and J by 7 bases, and 16 bases separated the two germline ends. Germline loops: CDR1 LNHNV, CDR2 YYDKDF (reference sequence). CDR3 length equals 16 residues. The CDR3, as DNA: TGTGCCACCAGCAGAGGAGTTTCAAGAGCTTTCGGGGAGCTGTTTTTT. Its protein is CATSRGVSRAFGELFF.

The rearrangement uses TRBV15 and TRBJ2-5, with D possibly being TRBD1 (5 bases). The CDR3 is 13 amino acids. Germline lookup yields CDR1 LNHNV and CDR2 YYDKDF (reference sequence). V shed 7 bases and J shed 2 bases, with 11 bases lying between them. This chain's CDR3 is CATTSRDQETQYF. CDR3 DNA sequence: TGTGCCACCACAAGCAGGGATCAAGAGACCCAGTACTTC.

The V and J genes are TRBV7-9 and TRBJ2-1, with D uncertain. The germline V and J ends were trimmed by 6 bases and 10 bases, with 4 bases remaining between them. CDR3 size: 9 residues. CDR1 and CDR2 (germline): SEHNR, FQNEAQ (reference sequence). CDR3 residues: CASRPEQFF. DNA for the CDR3: TGTGCCAGCAGACCCGAGCAGTTCTTC.

This clone was counted only a few times. The chain recombines TRBV6-1 with TRBJ2-5; D is unclear. V lost 2 bases, J lost 5 bases, and 15 bases lay in between. Germline V gene lookup returns CDR1 MNHNS and CDR2 SASEGT. The CDR3 has 15 residues. The chain's CDR3 is CASSEMGVRSETQYF. CDR3 sequence (DNA): TGTGCCAGCAGTGAAATGGGTGTCAGATCGGAGACCCAGTACTTC.

This clone showed up just a few times. This chain joins TRBV7-9 and TRBJ1-2; tentatively, D is TRBD1 (5 bases). The ends were cut back, 3 bases at V and 5 bases at J, with 10 bases in the middle. This CDR3 spans 13 amino acids. Germline V gives CDR1 SEHNR, CDR2 FQNEAQ (reference sequence). The CDR3 DNA is TGTGCCAGCAGCTTTCCGGGACCATATGGCTACACCTTC. This encodes CASSFPGPYGYTF.